Below are 9 T cell receptor beta chains sequenced from a single sample in a study of breast tumors, draining lymph nodes, adjacent tissues. TCRdb used MiXCR to reprocess the multiplex PCR reads, holding one entry per CDR3 protein. The repertoire has tens of thousands of distinct CDR3 sequences, under 30% of them found once; the top ten carry over 6.5%. Source material: breast tumor tissue. The receptors here all came from a female donor with breast cancer. Some clones in this sample may be carry-over from other donors' samples.

Ten or more counts support this clonotype. The chain employs TRBV27 and TRBJ2-7; 10 bases align to TRBD1. Losses at the gene ends were 3 bases for V and 3 bases for J; bases not matched to a gene: 5. The CDR3 covers 15 residues. The germline V gene encodes CDR1 MNHEY and CDR2 SMNVEV (reference sequence). This CDR3 reads CASSLFGDRGYEQYF. The CDR3 DNA sequence: TGTGCCAGCAGTTTGTTTGGGGACAGGGGCTACGAGCAGTACTTC.

This clonotype showed up many times. V is TRBV5-6 and J is TRBJ1-2; D is unclear. Trimming pared 0 bases from V and 6 bases from J, leaving 3 bases between. Germline V CDR1 and CDR2: SGHDT, YYEEEE. The length of the CDR3 is 11 residues. Written as DNA, the CDR3 is TGTGCCAGCAGCTTGGCCCATGGCTACACCTTC. Amino acids: CASSLAHGYTF.

This clonotype appeared many times. The V call is TRBV6-1, the J call TRBJ2-3; D unresolved. Germline values: CDR1 MNHNS, CDR2 SASEGT. V was shortened by 5 bases and J by 1 base, with 7 bases between the two germline ends. The length of the CDR3 is 13 residues. The CDR3 coding sequence is TGTGCCAGCAGTTCCGGACGCACAGATACGCAGTATTTT. Its protein product is CASSSGRTDTQYF.

The CDR3 bases are TGTGCCAGCAGCTTCTCGCCTACAGTCGGCGACTTGCCGGGGGGGGACGAAAAACTGTTTTTT. It encodes CASSFSPTVGDLPGGDEKLFF. This rearrangement joins TRBV7-8 to TRBJ1-4, with D tentatively TRBD1 (5 bases). In germline, CDR1 is SGHVS, CDR2 FQNEAQ. CDR3 size: 21 residues. V gave up 3 bases and J gave up 8 bases, with 34 bases separating them.

The CDR3 is CSARGPPGGTQYF. CDR3 DNA: TGCAGTGCTAGGGGCCCCCCTGGCGGGACGCAGTATTTT. The gene calls are TRBV20-1 and TRBJ2-3, with a weak D call TRBD2 (5 bases). CDR3 length: 13 residues. Germline V gives CDR1 DFQATT, CDR2 SNEGSKA (reference sequence). V was trimmed by 3 bases and J by 9 bases, leaving 16 bases between them.

About this clonotype: Just one base apart from a much larger clone, this may be a read error. The V gene is TRBV25-1, the J gene TRBJ1-5, with 7 bases fitting TRBD1. Germline lookup yields CDR1 MGHDK and CDR2 SYGVNS. The CDR3 consists of 15 residues. CDR3 amino acids: CASSESRGPNQLQHF. The CDR3 coding sequence is TGTGCCAGCAGTGAATCGAGGGGGCCGAATCAGCTCCAGCATTTT.

The chain recombines TRBV20-1 with TRBJ2-1; perhaps TRBD2 as D (5 bases). The V gene lost 5 bases and the J gene lost 3 bases, with 17 bases spanning the gap. Per germline, CDR1 DFQATT and CDR2 SNEGSKA (reference sequence). This CDR3 has 15 residues. The CDR3 loop reads CSAAPSSGYYNEQFF. The CDR3 nucleotides read TGCAGTGCTGCCCCGTCGAGCGGCTACTACAATGAGCAGTTCTTC.

J is TRBJ1-1 and V is TRBV10-2, with D unclear. The V and J ends lost 0 bases and 0 bases respectively, with 8 bases between them. CDR1 and CDR2 (germline): WSHSY, SAAADI. The CDR3 covers 15 residues. DNA of the CDR3: TGCGCCAGCAGTGAGTCGGAGACTTTGAACACTGAAGCTTTCTTT. Translating it yields CASSESETLNTEAFF.

In its sample, this clonotype was seen many times. The chain combines TRBV12-3 or TRBV12-4 with TRBJ2-3; TRBD2 matches 8 bases. CDR3 length: 16 amino acids. Losses at the gene ends were 6 bases for V and 0 bases for J; bases not matched to a gene: 8. In DNA form, the CDR3 reads TGTGCCAGCAGCGAGCTAGCGGGTACTAGCACAGATACGCAGTATTTT. Residues: CASSELAGTSTDTQYF.